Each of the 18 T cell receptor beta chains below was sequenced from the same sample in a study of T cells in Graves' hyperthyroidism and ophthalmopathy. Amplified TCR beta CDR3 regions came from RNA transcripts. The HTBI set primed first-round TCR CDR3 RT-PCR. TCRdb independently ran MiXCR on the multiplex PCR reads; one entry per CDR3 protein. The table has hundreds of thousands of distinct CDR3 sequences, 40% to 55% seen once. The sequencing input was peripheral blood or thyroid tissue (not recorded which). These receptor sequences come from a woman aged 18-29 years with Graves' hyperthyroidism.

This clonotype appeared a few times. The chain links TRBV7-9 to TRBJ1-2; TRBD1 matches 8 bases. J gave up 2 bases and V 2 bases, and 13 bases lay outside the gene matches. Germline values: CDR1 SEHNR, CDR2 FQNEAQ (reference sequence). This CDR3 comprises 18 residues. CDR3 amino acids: CASSLRLGTGMTNYGYTF. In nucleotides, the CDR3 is TGTGCCAGCAGCTTACGGCTCGGGACAGGCATGACAAACTATGGCTACACCTTC.

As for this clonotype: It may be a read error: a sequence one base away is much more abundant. The CDR3 DNA is TGCAGCGTTGAGCGGACAGGGAACTACGAGCAGTACTTC. Translated: CSVERTGNYEQYF. The V call is TRBV29-1, the J call TRBJ2-7; TRBD1 agrees at 8 bases. Trimming removed 3 bases from V and 3 bases from J; junction bases left unmatched: 4. The CDR3 is made up of 13 amino acids. Germline CDR1 is SQVTM and CDR2 is ANQGSEA.

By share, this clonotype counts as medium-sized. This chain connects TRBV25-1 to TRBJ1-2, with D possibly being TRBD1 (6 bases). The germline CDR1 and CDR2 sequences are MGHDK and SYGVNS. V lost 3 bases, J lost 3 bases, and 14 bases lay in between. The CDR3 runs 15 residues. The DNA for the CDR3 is TGTGCCAGCAGTGACCCCGGGACACTACACTATGGCTACACCTTC. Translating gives CASSDPGTLHYGYTF.

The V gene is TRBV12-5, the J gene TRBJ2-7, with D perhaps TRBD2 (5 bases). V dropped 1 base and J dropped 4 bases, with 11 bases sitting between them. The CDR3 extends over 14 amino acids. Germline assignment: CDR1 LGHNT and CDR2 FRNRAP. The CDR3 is CASGLGGGQYEQYF. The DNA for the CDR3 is TGTGCTAGTGGTTTGGGAGGAGGCCAGTACGAGCAGTACTTC.

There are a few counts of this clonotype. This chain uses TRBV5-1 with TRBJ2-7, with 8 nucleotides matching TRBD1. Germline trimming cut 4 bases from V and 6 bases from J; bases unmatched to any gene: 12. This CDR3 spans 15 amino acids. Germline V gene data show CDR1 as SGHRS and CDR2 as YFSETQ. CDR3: CASSPLEDRASEQYF. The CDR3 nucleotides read TGCGCCAGCAGCCCCCTCGAGGACAGGGCAAGCGAGCAGTACTTC.

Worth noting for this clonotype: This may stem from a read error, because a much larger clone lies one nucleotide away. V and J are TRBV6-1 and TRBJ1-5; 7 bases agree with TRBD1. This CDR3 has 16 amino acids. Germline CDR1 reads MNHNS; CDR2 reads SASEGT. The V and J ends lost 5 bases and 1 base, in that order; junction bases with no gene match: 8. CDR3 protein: CASSPHRGWSNQPQHF. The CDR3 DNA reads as TGTGCCAGCAGTCCCCACAGGGGTTGGAGCAATCAGCCCCAGCATTTT.

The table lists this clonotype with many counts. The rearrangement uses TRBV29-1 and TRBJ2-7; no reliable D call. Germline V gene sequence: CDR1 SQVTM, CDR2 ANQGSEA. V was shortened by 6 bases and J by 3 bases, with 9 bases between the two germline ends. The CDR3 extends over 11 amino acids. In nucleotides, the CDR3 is TGCAGCGTAGGCACGAACTACGAGCAGTACTTC. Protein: CSVGTNYEQYF.

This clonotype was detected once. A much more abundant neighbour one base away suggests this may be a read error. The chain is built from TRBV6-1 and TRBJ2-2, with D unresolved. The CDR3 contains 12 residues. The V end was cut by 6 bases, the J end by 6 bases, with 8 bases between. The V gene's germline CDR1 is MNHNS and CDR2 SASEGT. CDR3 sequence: CASRREAGELFF. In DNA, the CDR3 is TGTGCCAGCAGAAGAGAGGCCGGGGAGCTGTTTTTT.

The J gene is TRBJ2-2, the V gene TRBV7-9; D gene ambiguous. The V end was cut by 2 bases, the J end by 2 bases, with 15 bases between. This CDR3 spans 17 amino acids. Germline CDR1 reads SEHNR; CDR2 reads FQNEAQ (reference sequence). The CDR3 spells CASSLSRETGNTGELFF. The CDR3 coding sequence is TGTGCCAGCAGCTTAAGTCGAGAAACGGGCAACACCGGGGAGCTGTTTTTT.

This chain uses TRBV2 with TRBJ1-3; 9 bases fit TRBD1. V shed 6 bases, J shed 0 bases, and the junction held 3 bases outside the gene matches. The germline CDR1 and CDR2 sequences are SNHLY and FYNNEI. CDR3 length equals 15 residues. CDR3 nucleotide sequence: TGTGCCAGCAGGGGACAGGGTAACTCTGGAAACACCATATATTTT. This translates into CASRGQGNSGNTIYF.

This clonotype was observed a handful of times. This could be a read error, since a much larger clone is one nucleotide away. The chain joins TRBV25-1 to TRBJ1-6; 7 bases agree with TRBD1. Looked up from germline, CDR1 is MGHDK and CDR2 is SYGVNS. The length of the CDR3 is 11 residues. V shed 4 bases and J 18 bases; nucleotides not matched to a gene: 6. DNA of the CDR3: TGTGCCAGCAGTGGAGGGGGCAACACCCACTTT. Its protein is CASSGGGNTHF.

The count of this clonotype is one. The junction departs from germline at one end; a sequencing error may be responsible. The CDR3 sequence: CSFEYSNQPQHF. As DNA, the CDR3 is TGCAGCTTTGAGTACAGCAATCAGCCCCAGCATTTT. The rearrangement joins TRBV29-1 to TRBJ1-5; no firm D call. This CDR3 has 12 amino acids. The germline V gene has CDR1 SQVTM and CDR2 ANQGSEA. Drawing the rest from reference TRBV29-1 and TRBJ1-5, the complete variable domain is SAVISQKPSRDICQRGTSLTIQCQVDSQVTMMFWYRQQPGQSLTLIATANQGSEATYESGFVIDKFPISRPNLTFSTLTVSNMSPEDSSIYLCSFEYSNQPQHFGDGTRLSIL.

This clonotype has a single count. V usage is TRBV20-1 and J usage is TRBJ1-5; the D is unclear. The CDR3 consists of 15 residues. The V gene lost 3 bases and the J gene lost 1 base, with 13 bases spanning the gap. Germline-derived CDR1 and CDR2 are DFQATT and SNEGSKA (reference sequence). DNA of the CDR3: TGCAGTGCTAGTGGGTCATTTTTAAGCAATCAGCCCCAGCATTTT. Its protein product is CSASGSFLSNQPQHF.

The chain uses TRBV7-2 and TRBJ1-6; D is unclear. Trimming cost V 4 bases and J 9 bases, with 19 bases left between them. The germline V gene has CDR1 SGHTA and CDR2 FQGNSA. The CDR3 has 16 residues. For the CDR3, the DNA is TGTGCCAGCAGCTCACCGAACAGTGATCGAATTTCACCCCTCCACTTT. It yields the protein CASSSPNSDRISPLHF.

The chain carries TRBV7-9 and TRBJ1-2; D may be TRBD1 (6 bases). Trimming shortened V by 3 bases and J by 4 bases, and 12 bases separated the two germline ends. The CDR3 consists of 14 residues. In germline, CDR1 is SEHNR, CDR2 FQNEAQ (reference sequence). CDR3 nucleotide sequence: TGTGCCAGCAGCTTTACCGACAGGTCCTATGGCTACACCTTC. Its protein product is CASSFTDRSYGYTF.

DNA for the CDR3: TGTGCCAGCAGCAGGACCCGAGATGAAAAACTGTTTTTT. It is translated as CASSRTRDEKLFF. The chain employs TRBV7-3 and TRBJ1-4, with D hard to call. Looked up from germline, CDR1 is SGHTA and CDR2 is FQGTGA. V was trimmed by 5 bases and J by 6 bases, leaving 10 bases between them. CDR3 length: 13 residues.

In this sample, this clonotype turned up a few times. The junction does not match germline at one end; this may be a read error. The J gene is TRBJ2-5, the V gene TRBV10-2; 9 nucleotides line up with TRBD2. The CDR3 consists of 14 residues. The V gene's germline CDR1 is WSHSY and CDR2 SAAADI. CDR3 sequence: CASGLRREGETQYF. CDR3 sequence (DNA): TGTGCTAGTGGTTTGCGGCGGGAGGGAGAGACCCAGTACTTC.

The CDR3 is CASSSTGWYGYTF. The CDR3 bases are TGTGCCAGTAGTTCGACAGGGTGGTATGGCTACACCTTC. This rearrangement joins TRBV19 to TRBJ1-2, with 7 bases identical to TRBD1. CDR1 LNHDA and CDR2 SQIVND come from the germline V gene (reference sequence). Trimming took 5 bases from V and 5 from J; bases not matched to a gene: 5. This CDR3 contains 13 residues. The full variable domain, its missing parts supplied by reference TRBV19 and TRBJ1-2, is DGGITQSPKYLFRKEGQNVTLSCEQNLNHDAMYWYRQDPGQGLRLIYYSQIVNDFQKGDIAEGYSVSREKKESFPLTVTSAQKNPTAFYLCASSSTGWYGYTFGSGTRLTVV.